These 5 T cell receptor beta chains were sequenced from one sample in a study of cytomegalovirus exposure and HLA in healthy donors. The primer mix had 60 Vbeta and 13 Jbeta primers. Assay used: immunoSEQ multiplex PCR; TCRdb lists only in-frame clones, some missing. The sample includes 150,000 or so clones. Sequenced material: PBMCs. The receptors originated from a man younger than 35 in good health and CMV-seronegative.

The chain has TRBV5-4 and TRBJ2-3, with unresolved D. The CDR3 runs 13 residues. CDR1 is SGHNT and CDR2 is YYREEE in the germline V gene (reference sequence). Trimming removed 5 bases from V and 1 base from J, with 8 bases in between. CDR3: CASSTQGTDTQYF. CDR3 DNA sequence: TGTGCCAGCAGTACCCAGGGCACAGATACGCAGTATTTT.

The rearrangement joins TRBV5-1 to TRBJ2-3; 7 bases align to TRBD1. The length of the CDR3 is 15 residues. The germline gives CDR1 SGHRS, CDR2 YFSETQ. The junction had 9 bases not matched to a gene; V was cut back by 4 bases and J by 4 bases. CDR3 bases: TGCGCCAGCAGCACGGGACAGCGAGGGGCAGATACGCAGTATTTT. Translated: CASSTGQRGADTQYF.

The chain links TRBV28 to TRBJ2-5; TRBD1 aligns across 8 bases. This CDR3 contains 16 residues. J was trimmed by 3 bases and V by 3 bases; bases with no gene match: 9. Germline V CDR1 and CDR2: MDHEN, SYDVKM. In nucleotides, the CDR3 is TGTGCCAGCAGTTTGGGGATGGGACAGGCCAAAGAGACCCAGTACTTC. Residues: CASSLGMGQAKETQYF.

The chain recombines TRBV5-1 with TRBJ2-3; D is perhaps TRBD2 (5 bases). Germline CDR1 is SGHRS and CDR2 is YFSETQ. The ends were cut back, 5 bases at V and 0 bases at J, with 13 bases in the middle. The CDR3 spans 15 residues. Here the CDR3 DNA reads TGCGCCAGCAGGTCTTTTGGCGGGAGCACAGATACGCAGTATTTT. Residues: CASRSFGGSTDTQYF.

The chain carries TRBV28 and TRBJ2-7; D gene uncertain. The CDR3 has 16 residues. V was clipped by 4 bases and J by 3 bases, with 19 bases between them. CDR1 is MDHEN and CDR2 is SYDVKM in the germline V gene. CDR3 sequence reads: CASSSSDTNLSYEQYF. The CDR3 region has the DNA TGTGCCAGCAGTTCCTCCGACACGAATTTGAGCTACGAGCAGTACTTC.